This T cell receptor (beta chain) was identified during a study of blood T cell repertoires in COVID-19. Study-wide context: Samples of COVID-19 (acute and convalescent) were obtained from the United States, Italy and Spain.

Comments on this clone: Its ends do not fully match the called genes, so a read error is possible. The same CDR3 also results from other DNA sequences found in this sample.

The authors' processing: Scientists estimated how many nucleated cells there were by amplifying reference gene primers. Clones were sequenced by immunoSEQ multiplex PCR, and TCRdb holds only the in-frame ones, with some missing. For V, J and clone size, that table is used; D and trimming come from the DNA. The sample records some 240,000 clones, roughly nine tenths being singletons. The source is a man aged 60 to 69 who had recovered from COVID-19. Sequenced sample: peripheral blood.

CDR3 in DNA: TGTGCCAGTCCGGGACTACGATCCTACGAGCAATACTTC. Translated, it gives CASPGLRSYEQYF. V usage is TRBV7-2 and J usage is TRBJ2-7; 7 bases are a match to TRBD2. The CDR3 sequence is 13 residues long. CDR1 is SGHTA, CDR2 FQGNSA, per germline.